This TCR beta chain comes out of a study of post-analysis software for immune sequencing data. Overall study context: Included among the disease courses, which were recorded for the cohort, were relapsing-remitting, secondary progressive and progressive-relapsing multiple sclerosis. Study results and caveats: Significantly lower normalized Chao1 diversity was seen in multiple sclerosis patients than in controls. The authors found that F measure strongly co-clustered same-batch samples.

This clonotype was recorded many times. Its antigen is unidentified. Unique-molecular-identifier-tagged TCR beta cDNA libraries were used. cDNA molecules numbering around 450,000 came from about 1 to 10 million T cells. TCRdb re-called the PCR reads with MiXCR, one entry per CDR3 protein. There are 750,000 to 950,000 distinct CDR3 sequences in the sample; about 50% occur only once, and 4.6% lies in the top ten. The clonotype was recovered from a girl aged 5-17 years with multiple sclerosis. The sequenced sample was blood.

CDR3 loop: CASSLGLATDTQYF. The CDR3 coding sequence is TGCGCCAGCAGCTTGGGACTAGCCACAGATACGCAGTATTTT. This chain connects TRBV5-1 to TRBJ2-3; 7 nucleotides match TRBD2. Germline loops: CDR1 SGHRS, CDR2 YFSETQ. After removal of 0 bases from V and 2 bases from J, the junction contained 0 bases not matched to a gene. There are 14 residues in the CDR3. Variable domain in full (rest from reference TRBV5-1 and TRBJ2-3): KAGVTQTPRYLIKTRGQQVTLSCSPISGHRSVSWYQQTPGQGLQFLFEYFSETQRNKGNFPGRFSGRQFSNSRSEMNVSTLELGDSALYLCASSLGLATDTQYFGPGTRLTVL.